These T cell receptor beta chains were read from a single sample in a study of CD8 T cells in ankylosing spondylitis. One entry per CDR3 protein, called by TCRdb with MiXCR from the 5' RACE reads. There are over 600,000 distinct CDR3 sequences in the sample; 15% to 20% occur only once, and 19% lies in the top ten. The sequencing sample was made of blood, either unsorted or a sorted T cell fraction (not recorded which). These receptor sequences come from a male donor with ankylosing spondylitis. Both conserved end residues are part of each CDR3. Fields, in order: D gene, V gene, J gene, CDR3 protein. The D gene is left open where the match is weak.

D: .; V: TRBV5-1; J: TRBJ2-7; CDR3: CASSTAAGGVEQYF
D: .; V: TRBV9; J: TRBJ2-2; CDR3: CASSKEGVGKGTGELFF
D: .; V: TRBV20-1; J: TRBJ2-4; CDR3: CSARFRAKNIQYF
D: .; V: TRBV18; J: TRBJ2-7; CDR3: CASSPRGRIYEQYF
D: .; V: TRBV4-3; J: TRBJ2-6; CDR3: CASSQDMRYSGANVLTF
D: .; V: TRBV18; J: TRBJ1-2; CDR3: CASSPSAGDYGYTF
D: TRBD1; V: TRBV15; J: TRBJ2-7; CDR3: CATSKRAGTGFHEQYF
D: .; V: TRBV20-1; J: TRBJ1-1; CDR3: CSLPMVNTEAFF
D: .; V: TRBV10-3; J: TRBJ2-7; CDR3: CAISPGTSDEQYF
D: TRBD2; V: TRBV12-3/TRBV12-4; J: TRBJ2-7; CDR3: CASSSDLWRGGKYEQYF
D: .; V: TRBV12-3/TRBV12-4; J: TRBJ2-2; CDR3: CASSPSTSTGELFF
D: .; V: TRBV4-1; J: TRBJ2-3; CDR3: CASSHRSTSTDTQYF
D: .; V: TRBV27; J: TRBJ2-1; CDR3: CASTNWGAQFF
D: .; V: TRBV24-1; J: TRBJ1-5; CDR3: CATSDPRWGPPQHF
D: .; V: TRBV20-1; J: TRBJ2-5; CDR3: CSANSDRQETQYF
D: TRBD2; V: TRBV7-9; J: TRBJ2-7; CDR3: CASSYGGGRSEQYF
D: TRBD2; V: TRBV5-1; J: TRBJ2-1; CDR3: CASSSLGLAGAWEQFF
D: .; V: TRBV2; J: TRBJ1-4; CDR3: CASSEGGFGEKLFF
D: TRBD1; V: TRBV2; J: TRBJ1-1; CDR3: CASRDGTGGKDTEAFF
D: .; V: TRBV7-2; J: TRBJ2-5; CDR3: CASLKEGSIGTQYF
D: .; V: TRBV29-1; J: TRBJ2-7; CDR3: CSAVEPNEQYF
D: .; V: TRBV7-9; J: TRBJ1-1; CDR3: CASSLAGAGTEAFF
D: TRBD2; V: TRBV29-1; J: TRBJ2-3; CDR3: CSVEGPTSGSTDTQYF
D: .; V: TRBV12-3/TRBV12-4; J: TRBJ2-7; CDR3: CASTTGARSSYEQYF
D: .; V: TRBV7-3; J: TRBJ2-7; CDR3: CASSLSPGSTNEQYF
D: TRBD2; V: TRBV15; J: TRBJ2-3; CDR3: CATSRKKAGGPDTQYF
D: .; V: TRBV4-1; J: TRBJ2-3; CDR3: CASSQVQGITDTQYF
D: .; V: TRBV7-9; J: TRBJ1-2; CDR3: CASSRRGLDFNYGYTF
D: .; V: TRBV6-2/TRBV6-3; J: TRBJ2-1; CDR3: CASSYLGLGEQFF
D: .; V: TRBV28; J: TRBJ2-7; CDR3: CASSRNRDSFYEQYF
D: TRBD2; V: TRBV11-2; J: TRBJ2-1; CDR3: CASSPKGLAGGSKSYNEQFF
D: .; V: TRBV5-1; J: TRBJ2-1; CDR3: CASSRWTVDNEQFF
D: .; V: TRBV28; J: TRBJ2-7; CDR3: CASSLPRGSSYEQYF
D: .; V: TRBV28; J: TRBJ2-7; CDR3: CASSPTRGTTYEQYF
D: .; V: TRBV12-3/TRBV12-4; J: TRBJ1-1; CDR3: CASSSQGPTEAFF
D: .; V: TRBV7-2; J: TRBJ2-1; CDR3: CASSPSSTGLNEQFF
D: .; V: TRBV6-4; J: TRBJ1-6; CDR3: CASSESGAWNSPLHF
D: TRBD2; V: TRBV7-8; J: TRBJ2-1; CDR3: CASSLPGLAEYNEQFF
D: TRBD2; V: TRBV29-1; J: TRBJ2-1; CDR3: CSVAPDSSGNRNEQFF
D: .; V: TRBV10-2; J: TRBJ2-7; CDR3: CASSELAYEQYF